The TCR beta chain described here comes from a study of blood T cell repertoires in COVID-19. Study overall: The study drew acute and convalescent COVID-19 samples from the United States, Italy and Spain.

Trimming left V 4 bases short and J 5 bases short, with 10 bases between. The CDR3 has 12 residues. The V gene's germline CDR1 is SGHNT and CDR2 YYREEE (reference sequence). Those enrolled, adults aged about 18 to 89 years, came from about 24 US areas. Profiled with immunoSEQ multiplex PCR; TCRdb holds only in-frame clones, not every one. Of over 350,000 clones listed, more than 75% are singletons. Sequences were obtained from PBMCs or T cells enriched from blood (not recorded which). This sequence joins TRBV5-4 and TRBJ2-7; weak D call: TRBD1 (6 bases). This clonotype was obtained from a young woman who had recovered from COVID-19. The CDR3 coding sequence is TGTGCCAGCAGCGCTTACAGGGACGAGCAGTACTTC. It is translated as CASSAYRDEQYF.